The rows below give T cell receptor beta chains drawn from one sample of a study of blood T cell repertoires in COVID-19. Sequencing was performed with immunoSEQ multiplex PCR; in TCRdb, only in-frame clones are kept and a portion is missing. The repertoire holds around 300,000 clones, with around 90% as singletons. Sequenced sample: peripheral blood. Receptors were obtained from a middle-aged man with acute or convalescent COVID-19. CDR3s include the opening cysteine and the closing phenylalanine or tryptophan. A D gene is named only where the DNA matches it firmly. Some rows have no size entry. The others give once, few or many, or a class for an expanded clone.

J | D | V | size | CDR3 | DNA
TRBJ2-7 | - | TRBV19 | - | CASSIEDRGGEQYF | TGTGCCAGTAGTATAGAAGACAGGGGAGGGGAGCAGTACTTC
TRBJ1-1 | TRBD1 | TRBV9 | - | CASSVAGTATVSTEAFF | TGTGCCAGCAGCGTCGCCGGGACAGCTACGGTCAGCACTGAAGCTTTCTTT
TRBJ2-7 | TRBD1 | TRBV11-2 | - | CASSSWTGHSEQYF | TGTGCCAGCAGCTCCTGGACAGGGCATTCCGAGCAGTACTTC
TRBJ1-6 | - | TRBV5-1 | - | CASSSYRQTNSPLHF | TGCGCCAGCAGCTCCTATCGACAGACTAATTCACCCCTCCACTTT
TRBJ1-5 | - | TRBV30 | few | CAWSVRSNQPQHF | TGTGCCTGGAGTGTACGGAGCAATCAGCCCCAGCATTTT
TRBJ1-1 | TRBD1 | TRBV7-3 | - | CASSPRQGGNTEAFF | TGTGCCAGCAGCCCCCGACAGGGGGGTAACACTGAAGCTTTCTTT
TRBJ1-1 | TRBD1 | TRBV18 | - | CASSPDRGLSLNTEAFF | TGTGCCAGCTCTCCGGACAGGGGGCTTTCTTTGAACACTGAAGCTTTCTTT
TRBJ1-3 | - | TRBV3-1/TRBV3-2 | - | CASSRAGDTGNTIYF | TGTGCCAGCAGCCGGGCAGGGGATACTGGAAACACCATATATTTT
TRBJ2-2 | - | TRBV11-2 | - | CASSPILGNTGELFF | TGTGCCAGCAGCCCAATCCTAGGGAACACCGGGGAGCTGTTTTTT
TRBJ1-2 | - | TRBV27 | - | CASSLGGAGNYGYTF | TGTGCCAGCAGTTTAGGGGGAGCGGGGAACTATGGCTACACCTTC
TRBJ1-6 | TRBD1 | TRBV6-4 | - | CASRAGTGAGGNSPLHF | TGTGCCAGCAGAGCCGGGACAGGGGCCGGTGGGAATTCACCCCTCCACTTT
TRBJ2-6 | TRBD2 | TRBV18 | - | CASSPVAGHSGANVLTF | TGTGCCAGCTCACCTGTAGCGGGGCACTCTGGGGCCAACGTCCTGACTTTC
TRBJ1-5 | - | TRBV7-2 | - | CASSPPGGGNQPQHF | TGTGCCAGCAGCCCCCCCGGGGGGGGCAATCAGCCCCAGCATTTT
TRBJ1-1 | TRBD1 | TRBV18 | few | CASSPPLGGDGEAFF | TGTGCCAGCTCACCACCGTTAGGGGGCGATGGGGAAGCTTTCTTT
TRBJ1-2 | TRBD1 | TRBV3-1/TRBV3-2 | - | CASSQEGQAHGYTF | TGTGCCAGCAGCCAAGAGGGACAGGCCCATGGCTACACCTTC
TRBJ1-5 | - | TRBV5-5 | - | CASSLGATYSNQPQHF | TGTGCCAGCAGCTTGGGGGCGACCTATAGCAATCAGCCCCAGCATTTT
TRBJ1-1 | - | TRBV19 | once | CASTWQGSFNTEAFF | TGTGCCAGTACCTGGCAGGGAAGTTTCAACACTGAAGCTTTCTTT
TRBJ2-1 | - | TRBV18 | few | CASSPLSRQTGNEQFF | TGTGCCAGCTCACCACTTTCGAGACAAACGGGGAATGAGCAGTTCTTC
TRBJ1-1 | TRBD1 | TRBV2 | - | CASSDQGANTEAFF | TGTGCCAGCAGTGATCAGGGGGCGAACACTGAAGCTTTCTTT
TRBJ2-7 | TRBD1 | TRBV4-2 | - | CASSGTGTSYEQYF | TGTGCCAGCAGCGGGACAGGAACTTCCTACGAGCAGTACTTC
TRBJ1-6 | - | TRBV30 | - | CAWSAGYYNSPLHF | TGTGCCTGGAGTGCGGGATATTATAATTCACCCCTCCACTTT
TRBJ1-3 | - | TRBV18 | - | CASSRGQYSGNTIYF | TGTGCCAGCTCACGCGGACAGTACTCTGGAAACACCATATATTTT
TRBJ1-4 | TRBD1 | TRBV5-1 | - | CASSLPYRGRSEKLFF | TGCGCCAGCAGCTTGCCCTACAGGGGGCGATCTGAAAAACTGTTTTTT
TRBJ1-1 | - | TRBV2 | - | CASSEYGGRDEAFF | TGTGCCAGCAGTGAATATGGCGGTCGGGATGAAGCTTTCTTT
TRBJ2-7 | - | TRBV18 | - | CASSESAGPYEQYF | TGTGCCAGCTCCGAGTCGGCGGGGCCCTACGAGCAGTACTTC
TRBJ2-7 | TRBD2 | TRBV3-1/TRBV3-2 | - | CASSQFGGSSYEQYF | TGTGCCAGCAGCCAATTCGGCGGGAGCTCCTACGAGCAGTACTTC
TRBJ1-2 | TRBD1 | TRBV5-4 | once | CASSLRTGANYGYTF | TGTGCCAGCAGCCTACGGACAGGCGCTAACTATGGCTACACCTTC
TRBJ2-5 | TRBD2 | TRBV2 | - | CASKGAGLGTFGTQYF | TGTGCCAGCAAGGGAGCGGGACTAGGGACCTTCGGGACCCAGTACTTC